The source of this T cell receptor beta chain is a study of shared clonotypes between healthy human individuals. Study-wide results and limits: When compared with the clonotypes that were shared by all four sorted-subset donors, the non-shared clonotypes turned out to have lower generation probabilities.

Germline loops: CDR1 SGDLS, CDR2 YYNGEE. This CDR3 region has 15 residues. V shed 2 bases and J shed 4 bases, with 12 bases lying between them. In the study's own analysis: Sequence data from immunoSEQ were junction-only and lacked quality scores; consequently, filtering differed. Data came from immunoSEQ multiplex PCR; TCRdb stores just in-frame clones and leaves some out. That table furnishes V, J and clone size, whereas the DNA furnished D and trimming. The profile shows 900,000 to 1,200,000 clones, about 80% of them singletons. Remarks on this clone: Its antigen is still unknown.

Study donors comprised healthy, HIV-negative adults devoid of recent acute infection or vaccination. A CD45RA-negative memory subset and a CD45RA+ naive subset were separated from the CD4+ cells. This clonotype was obtained from a man in his late teens or twenties in good health. Some clones in this sample may be carry-over from other donors' samples. The chain has TRBV9 and TRBJ2-2; D gene unclear. The sample taken for sequencing was memory CD4+ T cells from PBMCs. The subset is: CD45RA-negative fraction. The chain's CDR3 is CASSVGTIGTGELFF. As DNA, the CDR3 is TGTGCCAGCAGCGTGGGAACTATAGGCACCGGGGAGCTGTTTTTT. Using reference TRBV9 and TRBJ2-2 for the parts outside the CDR3, the full variable domain is DSGVTQTPKHLITATGQRVTLRCSPRSGDLSVYWYQQSLDQGLQFLIQYYNGEERAKGNILERFSAQQFPDLHSELNLSSLELGDSALYFCASSVGTIGTGELFFGEGSRLTVL.